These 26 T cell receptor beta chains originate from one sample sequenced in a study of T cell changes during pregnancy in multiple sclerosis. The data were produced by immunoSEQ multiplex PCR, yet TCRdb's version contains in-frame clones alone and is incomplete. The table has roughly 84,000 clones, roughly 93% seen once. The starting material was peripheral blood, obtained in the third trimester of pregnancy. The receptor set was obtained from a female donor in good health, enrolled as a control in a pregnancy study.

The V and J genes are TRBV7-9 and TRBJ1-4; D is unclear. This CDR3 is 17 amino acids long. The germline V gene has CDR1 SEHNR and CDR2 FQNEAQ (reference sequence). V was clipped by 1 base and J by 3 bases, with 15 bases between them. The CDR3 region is CASSLGTGMRANEKLFF. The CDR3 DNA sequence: TGTGCCAGCAGCTTAGGAACGGGGATGCGGGCTAATGAAAAACTGTTTTTT.

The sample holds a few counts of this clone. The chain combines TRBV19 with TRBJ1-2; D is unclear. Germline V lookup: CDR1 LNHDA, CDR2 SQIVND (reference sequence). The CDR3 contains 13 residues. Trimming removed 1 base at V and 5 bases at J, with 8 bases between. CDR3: CASSIAGPYGYTF. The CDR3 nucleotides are TGTGCCAGTAGTATAGCAGGCCCGTATGGCTACACCTTC.

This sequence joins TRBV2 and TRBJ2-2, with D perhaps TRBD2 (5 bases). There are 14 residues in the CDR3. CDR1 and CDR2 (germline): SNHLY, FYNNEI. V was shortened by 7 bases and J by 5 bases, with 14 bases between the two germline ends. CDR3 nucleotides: TGTGCCAGCACAAGGGTTGGGAGAACCGGGGAGCTGTTTTTT. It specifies CASTRVGRTGELFF.

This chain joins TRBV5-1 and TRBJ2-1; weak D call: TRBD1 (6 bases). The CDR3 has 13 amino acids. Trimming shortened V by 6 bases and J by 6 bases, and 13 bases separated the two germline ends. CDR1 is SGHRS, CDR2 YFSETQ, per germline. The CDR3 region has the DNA TGCGCCAGCACCCTAGACAGGCCCAATGAGCAGTTCTTC. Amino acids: CASTLDRPNEQFF.

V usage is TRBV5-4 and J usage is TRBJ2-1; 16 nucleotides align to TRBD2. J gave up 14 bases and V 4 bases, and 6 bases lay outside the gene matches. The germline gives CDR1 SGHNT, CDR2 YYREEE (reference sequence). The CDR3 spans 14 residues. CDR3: CASSMGLAGGPKFF. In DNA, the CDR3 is TGTGCCAGCAGCATGGGACTAGCGGGAGGGCCCAAGTTCTTC.

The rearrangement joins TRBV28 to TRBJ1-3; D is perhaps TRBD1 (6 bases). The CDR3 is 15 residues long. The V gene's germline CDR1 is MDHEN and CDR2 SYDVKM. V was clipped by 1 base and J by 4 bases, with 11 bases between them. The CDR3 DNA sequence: TGTGCCAGCAGTTTATACAGGGTGGACGGAAACACCATATATTTT. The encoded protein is CASSLYRVDGNTIYF.

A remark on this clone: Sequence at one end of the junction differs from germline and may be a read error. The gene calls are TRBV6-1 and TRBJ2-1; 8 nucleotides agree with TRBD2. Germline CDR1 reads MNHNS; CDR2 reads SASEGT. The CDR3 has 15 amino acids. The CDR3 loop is CASIESGSGSREQFF. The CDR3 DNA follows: TGTGCCAGCATTGAAAGCGGGAGTGGTTCGCGTGAGCAGTTCTTC.

This CDR3 reads CASSQDTSGRAEETQYF. The CDR3 DNA sequence: TGCGCCAGCAGCCAGGATACTAGCGGGAGGGCAGAAGAGACCCAGTACTTC. This chain links TRBV4-1 with TRBJ2-5, with 13 nucleotides matching TRBD2. Trimming cost V 3 bases and J 3 bases; bases outside gene matches: 7. Per germline, CDR1 MGHRA and CDR2 YSYEKL. The CDR3 is made up of 17 amino acids.

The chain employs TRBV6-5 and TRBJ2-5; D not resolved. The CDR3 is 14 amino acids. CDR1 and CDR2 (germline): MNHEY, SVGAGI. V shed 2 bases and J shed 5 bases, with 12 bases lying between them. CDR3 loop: CASSYDRVGETQYF. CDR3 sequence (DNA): TGTGCCAGCAGTTACGATCGGGTTGGGGAGACCCAGTACTTC.

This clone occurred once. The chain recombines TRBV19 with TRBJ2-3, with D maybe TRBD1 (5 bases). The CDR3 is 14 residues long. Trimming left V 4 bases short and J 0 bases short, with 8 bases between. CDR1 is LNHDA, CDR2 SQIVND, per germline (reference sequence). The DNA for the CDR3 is TGTGCCAGTAGTAGGGGCTCTAGCACAGATACGCAGTATTTT. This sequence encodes CASSRGSSTDTQYF.

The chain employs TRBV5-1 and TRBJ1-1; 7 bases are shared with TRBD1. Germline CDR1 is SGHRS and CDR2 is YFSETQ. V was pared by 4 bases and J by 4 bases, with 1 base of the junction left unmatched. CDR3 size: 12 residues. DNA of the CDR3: TGCGCCAGCAGCCCAGGGGGCACTGAAGCTTTCTTT. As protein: CASSPGGTEAFF.

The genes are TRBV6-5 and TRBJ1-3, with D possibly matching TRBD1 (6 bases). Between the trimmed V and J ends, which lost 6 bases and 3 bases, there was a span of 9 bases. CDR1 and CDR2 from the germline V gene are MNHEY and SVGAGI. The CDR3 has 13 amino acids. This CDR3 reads CASSRTDGNTIYF. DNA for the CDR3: TGTGCCAGCAGCCGGACAGATGGAAACACCATATATTTT.

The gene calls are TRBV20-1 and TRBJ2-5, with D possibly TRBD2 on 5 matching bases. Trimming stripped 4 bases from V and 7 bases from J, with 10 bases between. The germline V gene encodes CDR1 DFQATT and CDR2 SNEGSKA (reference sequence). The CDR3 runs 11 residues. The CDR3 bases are TGCAGTGCTAACGCCGGAGGGACCCAGTACTTC. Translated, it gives CSANAGGTQYF.

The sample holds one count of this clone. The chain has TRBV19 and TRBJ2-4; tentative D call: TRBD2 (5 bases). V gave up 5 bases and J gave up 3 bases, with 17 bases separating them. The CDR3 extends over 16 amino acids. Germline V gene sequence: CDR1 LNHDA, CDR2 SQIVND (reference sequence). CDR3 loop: CASSYSGRQSKNIQYF. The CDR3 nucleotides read TGTGCCAGTAGTTACAGCGGAAGGCAGAGCAAAAACATTCAGTACTTC.

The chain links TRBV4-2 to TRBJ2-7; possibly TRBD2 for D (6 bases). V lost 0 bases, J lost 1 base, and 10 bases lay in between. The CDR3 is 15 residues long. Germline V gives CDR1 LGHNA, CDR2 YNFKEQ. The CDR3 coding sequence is TGTGCCAGCAGCCAAGAGGCTAGCGAGTCCTACGAGCAGTACTTC. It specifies CASSQEASESYEQYF.

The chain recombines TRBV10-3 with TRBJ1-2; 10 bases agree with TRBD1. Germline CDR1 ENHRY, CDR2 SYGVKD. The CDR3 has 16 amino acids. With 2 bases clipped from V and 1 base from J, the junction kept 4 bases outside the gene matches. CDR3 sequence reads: CAISEADRGFNYGYTF. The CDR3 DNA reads TGTGCCATCAGTGAGGCGGACAGGGGGTTTAACTATGGCTACACCTTC.

CDR3 nucleotide sequence: TGTGCCAGCAGCTCACAGGATTTGGCCACTGAAGCTTTCTTT. Protein sequence: CASSSQDLATEAFF. J is TRBJ1-1 and V is TRBV5-4; D may be TRBD1 (5 bases). CDR1 and CDR2 from the germline V gene are SGHNT and YYREEE (reference sequence). The V gene lost 3 bases and the J gene lost 4 bases, with 13 bases spanning the gap. The CDR3 consists of 14 residues.

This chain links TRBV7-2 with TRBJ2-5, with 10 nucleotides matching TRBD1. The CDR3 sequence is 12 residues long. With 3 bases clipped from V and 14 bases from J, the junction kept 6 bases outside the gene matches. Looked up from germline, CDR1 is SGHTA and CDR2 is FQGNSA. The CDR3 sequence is CASSFEGQGRYF. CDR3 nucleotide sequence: TGTGCCAGCAGCTTCGAGGGACAGGGGAGATACTTC.

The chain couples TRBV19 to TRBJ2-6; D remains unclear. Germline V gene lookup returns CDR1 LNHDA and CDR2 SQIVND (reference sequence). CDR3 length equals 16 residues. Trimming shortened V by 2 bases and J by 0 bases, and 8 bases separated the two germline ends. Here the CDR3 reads CASSILYYSGANVLTF. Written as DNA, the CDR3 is TGTGCCAGTAGTATACTCTACTACTCTGGGGCCAACGTCCTGACTTTC. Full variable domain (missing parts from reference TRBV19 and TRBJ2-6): DGGITQSPKYLFRKEGQNVTLSCEQNLNHDAMYWYRQDPGQGLRLIYYSQIVNDFQKGDIAEGYSVSREKKESFPLTVTSAQKNPTAFYLCASSILYYSGANVLTFGAGSRLTVL.

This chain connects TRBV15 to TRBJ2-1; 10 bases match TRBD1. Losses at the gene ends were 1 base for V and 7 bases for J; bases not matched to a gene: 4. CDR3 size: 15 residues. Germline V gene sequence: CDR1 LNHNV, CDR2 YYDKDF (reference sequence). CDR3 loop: CATSRAGQGSNEQFF. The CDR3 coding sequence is TGTGCCACCAGCAGAGCGGGACAGGGGTCTAATGAGCAGTTCTTC.

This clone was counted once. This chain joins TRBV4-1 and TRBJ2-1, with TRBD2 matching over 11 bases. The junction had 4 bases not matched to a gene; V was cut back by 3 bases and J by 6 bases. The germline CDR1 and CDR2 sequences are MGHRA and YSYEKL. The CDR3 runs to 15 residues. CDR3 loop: CASSHNSGRANEQFF. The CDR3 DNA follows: TGCGCCAGCAGCCACAATAGCGGGAGGGCCAATGAGCAGTTCTTC.

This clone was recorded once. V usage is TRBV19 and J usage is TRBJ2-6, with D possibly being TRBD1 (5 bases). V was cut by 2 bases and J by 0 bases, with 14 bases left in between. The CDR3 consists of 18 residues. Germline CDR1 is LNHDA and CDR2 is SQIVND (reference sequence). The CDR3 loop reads CASSIPDNSYSGANVLTF. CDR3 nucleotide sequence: TGTGCCAGTAGTATACCGGACAACTCTTACTCTGGGGCCAACGTCCTGACTTTC. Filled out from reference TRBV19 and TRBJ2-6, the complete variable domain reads DGGITQSPKYLFRKEGQNVTLSCEQNLNHDAMYWYRQDPGQGLRLIYYSQIVNDFQKGDIAEGYSVSREKKESFPLTVTSAQKNPTAFYLCASSIPDNSYSGANVLTFGAGSRLTVL.

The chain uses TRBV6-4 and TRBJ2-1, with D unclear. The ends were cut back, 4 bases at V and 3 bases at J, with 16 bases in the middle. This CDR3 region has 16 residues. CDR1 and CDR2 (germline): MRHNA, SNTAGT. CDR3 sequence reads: CASSAPTGKVYNEQFF. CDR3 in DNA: TGTGCCAGCAGTGCACCTACGGGTAAGGTCTACAATGAGCAGTTCTTC.

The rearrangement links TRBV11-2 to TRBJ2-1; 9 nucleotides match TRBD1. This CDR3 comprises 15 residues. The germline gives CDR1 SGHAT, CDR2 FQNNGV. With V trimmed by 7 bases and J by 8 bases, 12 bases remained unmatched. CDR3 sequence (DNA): TGTGCCAGCACGGGACAGGGAATAACGAAGGATGAGCAGTTCTTC. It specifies CASTGQGITKDEQFF.

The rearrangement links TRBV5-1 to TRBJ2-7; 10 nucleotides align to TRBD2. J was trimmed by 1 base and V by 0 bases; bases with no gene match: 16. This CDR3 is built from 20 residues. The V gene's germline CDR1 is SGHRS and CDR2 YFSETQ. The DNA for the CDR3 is TGCGCCAGCAGCTTGGGTTCGTGGCTAGCGGGAGTCCATGTTTCCTACGAGCAGTACTTC. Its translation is CASSLGSWLAGVHVSYEQYF. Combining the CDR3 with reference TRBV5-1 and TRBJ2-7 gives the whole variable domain KAGVTQTPRYLIKTRGQQVTLSCSPISGHRSVSWYQQTPGQGLQFLFEYFSETQRNKGNFPGRFSGRQFSNSRSEMNVSTLELGDSALYLCASSLGSWLAGVHVSYEQYFGPGTRLTVT.

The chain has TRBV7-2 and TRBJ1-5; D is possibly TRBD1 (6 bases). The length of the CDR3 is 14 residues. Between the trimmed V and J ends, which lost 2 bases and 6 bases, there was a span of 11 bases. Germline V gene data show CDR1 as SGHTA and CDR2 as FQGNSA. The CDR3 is CASSLTGYLQPQHF. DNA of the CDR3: TGTGCCAGCAGCTTAACAGGGTATCTTCAGCCCCAGCATTTT. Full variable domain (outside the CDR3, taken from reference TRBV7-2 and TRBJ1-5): GAGVSQSPSNKVTEKGKDVELRCDPISGHTALYWYRQSLGQGLEFLIYFQGNSAPDKSGLPSDRFSAERTGGSVSTLTIQRTQQEDSAVYLCASSLTGYLQPQHFGDGTRLSIL.